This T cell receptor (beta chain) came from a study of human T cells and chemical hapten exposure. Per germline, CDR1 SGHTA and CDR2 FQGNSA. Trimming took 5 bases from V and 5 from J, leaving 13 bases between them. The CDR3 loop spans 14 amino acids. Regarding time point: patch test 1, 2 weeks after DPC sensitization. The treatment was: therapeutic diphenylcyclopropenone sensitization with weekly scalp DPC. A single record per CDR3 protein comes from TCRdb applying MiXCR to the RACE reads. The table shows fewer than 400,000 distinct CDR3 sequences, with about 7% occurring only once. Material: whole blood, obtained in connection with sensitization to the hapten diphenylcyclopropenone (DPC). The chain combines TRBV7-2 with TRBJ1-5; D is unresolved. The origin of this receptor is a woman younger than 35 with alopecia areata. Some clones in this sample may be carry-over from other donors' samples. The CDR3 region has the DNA TGTGCCAGCAGCCCAAATTACGGTGATCAGCCCCAGCATTTT. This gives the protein CASSPNYGDQPQHF.